This TCR beta chain stems from a study of T cell clonality in common variable immunodeficiency (dated by TCRdb to about 2015). This clone was observed at least ten times. Which antigen it targets is not known. The sequenced fragment ends 3 residues before the CDR3 boundary, so the rest is inferred from the germline J gene. Trimming costs V 2 bases and J 6 bases, and their ends lie 8 bases apart. According to the germline V gene, CDR1 reads SGHTA and CDR2 reads FQGNSA. Including the terminal cysteine and phenylalanine, the CDR3 comprises 13 residues. Only the CDR3 bases that were read are kept: 30 of them, in frame from base 1. For sequencing, equivalent amounts of genomic DNA were input from CVID and control samples. For every sample, a 60 bp segment covering the rearranged TCRbeta CDR3 region was amplified and then sequenced. The immunoSEQ assay, a bias-corrected multiplex PCR with high-throughput sequencing, was employed for TCRbeta amplification. The paper's data handling went like this. Every unique nucleotide sequence counted as a clone and was annotated with V, D and J genes, copy number and frequency. Sequences were labeled productive if in frame, and non-productive if out of frame or containing stop codons. As previously described, Shannon's entropy was used to calculate clonality. The predicted amino acid sequences of productive clones were used to derive the mean CDR3 Kyte-Doolittle hydropathy. Using the R hclust function, scaled V gene usage was clustered hierarchically with Manhattan distance and complete linkage. Sharing of clones by CDR3 amino acid sequence was evaluated by resampling 12 repertoires per group over 100 rounds. The repertoires were searched for about 68 published EBV-specific TCRbeta sequences and almost 250 published CMV-specific TCRbeta sequences. Analysis left out a couple of CVID samples that produced under 10,000 sequences, so fewer than 50 CVID repertoires remained. Here the immuneACCESS table is served through TCRdb, limited to in-frame sequences with V and J called. Missing clones are a known gap in these copies; in checked studies unresolved V genes cover under half, and the rest lacks a known reason. Clone size and the V and J calls come from that table; the DNA yielded D and trimming. This sample holds tens of thousands of clones in total, without any singletons. The top ten clonotypes cover about 2% of the sample.

Both CVID patients and healthy controls were predominantly of Caucasian heritage. From each donor, about 5 to 8 ml of heparinized peripheral whole blood was collected. TCRbeta CDR3 repertoires were sequenced from genomic DNA of adults with common variable immune deficiency (CVID) and healthy adult controls. The control group comprised about 22 healthy adult volunteers, about 12 female and about ten male, aged roughly 23 to 70 years with a mean age of approximately 30. Diluted blood was density-centrifuged over Hypaque 1077 or Ficoll-Paque to isolate peripheral blood mononuclear cells. Unsorted mononuclear cells served as the source of genomic DNA, which was extracted either by Qiagen column purification or by a centrifugation-based method. General conclusions and limits of the study: TCRbeta clonality was higher in CVID subjects than in healthy controls (t-test p = 0.018), and the increase was most characteristic of about a third of subjects. CVID TCRbeta sequences reportedly showed fewer deletions and N-nucleotide insertions and lacked highly modified clones with 13 or more V deletions. Correlations of repertoire features with clinical complications were constrained by heterogeneity among patients within the CVID cohort. Healthy controls shared more TCRbeta clones with each other than CVID subjects shared among themselves (p < 0.0001). It was noted by the authors that sequencing of the repertoires of T cell subpopulations would be needed to clarify the cause of the increased clonality in CVID. Although equal DNA input was used, an average of roughly 80,000 unique sequences per sample was obtained for controls, compared with about 31,547 for CVID samples.

Source material: peripheral blood mononuclear cells. The receptor chain draws on TRBV7-2 and TRBJ2-1, with TRBD1 tentatively as D gene (6 bases match). The sequence derives from a person aged 18-70 years in good health. The sequenced CDR3 bases are TGTGCCAGCAGCTTATTCAGGGGCAATGAG. Its protein reads: CASSLFRGNE. The complete CDR3 protein is CASSLFRGNEQFF.